Shown below are 6 T cell receptor beta chains from a single sample sequenced in a study of long-term antiretroviral therapy in people with HIV. An immunoSEQ assay, version v3.0, was performed at survey level. Sequencing used immunoSEQ multiplex PCR; TCRdb keeps in-frame clones, though not all of them. The sample carries about 16,000 clones, approximately 90% recorded once. The specimen comprised unsorted PBMCs, sampled 0.7 years before starting antiretroviral therapy. These TCRs come from a man aged 50 to 60 with HIV.

This clone was counted a single time. The chain recombines TRBV5-1 with TRBJ1-6, with TRBD1 matching 9 bases. V was clipped by 4 bases and J by 8 bases; unmatched bases: 7. CDR1 and CDR2 from the germline V gene are SGHRS and YFSETQ. The CDR3 totals 15 residues. The CDR3 loop reads CASSAGQGLYSPLHF. The CDR3 DNA sequence: TGCGCCAGCAGCGCGGGACAGGGATTGTATTCACCCCTCCACTTT.

This clone was detected only once. The rearrangement uses TRBV7-2 and TRBJ2-7, with 7 bases fitting TRBD1. The ends lost 7 bases at V and 6 bases at J; junction bases unmatched: 15. The CDR3 loop spans 15 amino acids. Germline V gene sequence: CDR1 SGHTA, CDR2 FQGNSA. In nucleotides, the CDR3 is TGTGCCAGCACGTCGACAGGGAGCTTTTATGGCGAGCAGTACTTC. Translating it yields CASTSTGSFYGEQYF.

This clone was observed once. A junction end diverges from the germline sequence, so it may reflect a read error. The J gene is TRBJ2-7, the V gene TRBV7-7; perhaps TRBD1 as D (6 bases). This CDR3 spans 14 amino acids. CDR1 is SSHAT and CDR2 is FNYEAQ in the germline V gene (reference sequence). CDR3 nucleotide sequence: TGTGCTAGCAGCTTAGATGGGACACTCTACGAGCAGTACTTC. Residues: CASSLDGTLYEQYF.

This clone appeared a single time. The rearrangement links TRBV5-1 to TRBJ2-1; TRBD2 matches at 8 bases. J gave up 6 bases and V 3 bases, and 11 bases lay outside the gene matches. Germline CDR1 is SGHRS and CDR2 is YFSETQ. The CDR3 is 16 residues long. This chain's CDR3 is CASSSSGGADLNEQFF. The CDR3 region has the DNA TGCGCCAGCAGCTCCTCCGGGGGGGCCGATCTCAATGAGCAGTTCTTC.

The genes are TRBV23-1 and TRBJ1-5; 8 bases match TRBD1. TRBV23-1 is annotated as an ORF whose role is uncertain. V shed 0 bases and J 2 bases; nucleotides not matched to a gene: 15. CDR3 size: 20 residues. The CDR3 DNA reads as TGCGCCAGCAGTCAATCCTCGGGCTTCGGGACAGGTGAAGGCAATCAGCCCCAGCATTTT. The encoded protein is CASSQSSGFGTGEGNQPQHF.

The chain couples TRBV10-3 to TRBJ2-3; tentative D call: TRBD1 (6 bases). Looked up from germline, CDR1 is ENHRY and CDR2 is SYGVKD. The CDR3 runs to 15 residues. With 0 bases removed from V and 5 bases from J, the gap between germline ends came to 12 bases. The CDR3 DNA follows: TGTGCCATCAGTGAGTCGACCTCCAGGGGAGATACGCAGTATTTT. It encodes CAISESTSRGDTQYF.